The clone carrying this T cell receptor beta chain has a single count. This sample was taken from a study of blood T cell repertoires in COVID-19. Across the study: Sources were T cells, B-cell-depleted T cells, or PBMCs; the material itself was cDNA or gDNA.

With 6 bases removed from V and 3 bases from J, the gap between germline ends came to 10 bases. This CDR3 spans 14 amino acids. The germline V gene encodes CDR1 SGHDT and CDR2 YYEEEE. Data came from immunoSEQ multiplex PCR; TCRdb stores just in-frame clones and leaves some out. This sample has some 160,000 clones, with more than 75% found just once. This sequence originates from a man between 50 and 59 years old who had recovered from COVID-19. The chain joins TRBV5-6 to TRBJ1-6; D is perhaps TRBD1 (6 bases). Sequenced: peripheral blood. As DNA, the CDR3 is TGTGCCAGCAAGGGGGGGAGCTATAATTCACCCCTCCACTTT. It translates to CASKGGSYNSPLHF.